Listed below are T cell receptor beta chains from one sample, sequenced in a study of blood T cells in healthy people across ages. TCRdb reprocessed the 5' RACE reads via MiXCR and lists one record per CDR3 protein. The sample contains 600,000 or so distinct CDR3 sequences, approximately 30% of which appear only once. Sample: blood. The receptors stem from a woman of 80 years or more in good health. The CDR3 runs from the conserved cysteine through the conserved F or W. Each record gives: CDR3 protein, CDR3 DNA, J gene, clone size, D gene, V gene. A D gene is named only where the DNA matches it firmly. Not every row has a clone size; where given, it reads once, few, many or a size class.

CASSERGIHEQYF,TGTGCCAGCAGTGAAAGGGGTATCCACGAGCAGTACTTC,TRBJ2-7,few,-,TRBV2
CASSPEGSDTQYF,TGTGCCAGCAGCCCCGAGGGCTCAGATACGCAGTATTTT,TRBJ2-3,-,-,TRBV11-2
CSAIGTAGAMNTEAFF,TGCAGTGCTATAGGGACGGCGGGGGCCATGAACACTGAAGCTTTCTTT,TRBJ1-1,many,-,TRBV20-1
CASLAGGNEAFF,TGTGCCAGCCTTGCAGGGGGGAATGAAGCTTTCTTT,TRBJ1-1,few,TRBD1,TRBV6-5
CASSFGTGELYEQYF,TGTGCCAGCAGCTTCGGGACAGGCGAACTGTACGAGCAGTACTTC,TRBJ2-7,many,TRBD1,TRBV5-6
CASSETGGQTQYF,TGTGCCAGCAGCGAGACCGGGGGACAGACCCAGTACTTC,TRBJ2-5,many,-,TRBV6-6
CASSGLAGHPSTDTQYF,TGTGCCAGCAGCGGGCTAGCGGGTCATCCTAGCACAGATACGCAGTATTTT,TRBJ2-3,-,TRBD2,TRBV14
CASSLRLARTDTQYF,TGTGCCAGCAGCTTACGGCTAGCTCGCACAGATACGCAGTATTTT,TRBJ2-3,many,-,TRBV7-6
CASSQKIGYTF,TGTGCCAGCAGCCAAAAGATTGGCTACACCTTC,TRBJ1-2,few,-,TRBV16
CASSPLTSGGGEQFF,TGTGCCAGCAGTCCTTTGACTAGCGGGGGGGGTGAGCAGTTCTTC,TRBJ2-1,-,TRBD2,TRBV27
CASSLYQGMAGANVLTF,TGTGCCAGCAGTTTATATCAGGGAATGGCCGGGGCCAACGTCCTGACTTTC,TRBJ2-6,many,-,TRBV27
CASSPGQLTGELFF,TGTGCCAGCAGCCCCGGACAGCTGACCGGGGAGCTGTTTTTT,TRBJ2-2,-,-,TRBV7-2
CASSEVFGGGAPGEQFF,TGTGCCAGCAGTGAAGTTTTCGGCGGGGGGGCACCGGGTGAGCAGTTCTTC,TRBJ2-1,-,TRBD2,TRBV2
CASSGRTIKTTQYF,TGTGCCAGCAGCGGCAGGACAATTAAGACCACGCAGTATTTT,TRBJ2-3,many,-,TRBV5-6
CASRDLTYEQYF,TGTGCCAGCAGGGACTTGACCTACGAGCAGTACTTC,TRBJ2-7,-,-,TRBV6-1
CSVRRQETQYF,TGCAGTGTGCGGCGGCAAGAGACCCAGTACTTC,TRBJ2-5,-,-,TRBV20-1
CSAREGSGGSAKNIQYF,TGCAGTGCTAGAGAGGGCTCAGGGGGGTCAGCCAAAAACATTCAGTACTTC,TRBJ2-4,many,-,TRBV20-1
CSARDVGVAKNIQYF,TGCAGTGCTAGAGACGTCGGGGTAGCCAAAAACATTCAGTACTTC,TRBJ2-4,many,-,TRBV20-1
CASSHRGQGVYEQYF,TGTGCCAGCAGCCACCGGGGACAGGGGGTGTACGAGCAGTACTTC,TRBJ2-7,many,TRBD1,TRBV6-6
CASSLVGGTNNEQFF,TGCGCCAGCAGCTTGGTCGGCGGGACCAACAATGAGCAGTTCTTC,TRBJ2-1,many,-,TRBV5-1
CASSARGTPNTGELFF,TGTGCCAGCAGCGCCCGGGGCACCCCGAACACCGGGGAGCTGTTTTTT,TRBJ2-2,many,-,TRBV7-8
CASSQDLRRETQYF,TGTGCCAGCAGCCAGGACCTCCGACGGGAGACCCAGTACTTC,TRBJ2-5,many,-,TRBV28
CASSLARQGPSTTSYEQYF,TGTGCCAGCAGCTTAGCGCGGCAGGGGCCTTCCACGACCTCCTACGAGCAGTACTTC,TRBJ2-7,few,-,TRBV7-9
CAISRDSNQPQHF,TGTGCCATCAGTCGAGACAGCAATCAGCCCCAGCATTTT,TRBJ1-5,many,-,TRBV10-3
CASSLLRTTEDF,TGTGCCAGCAGCCTCCTACGGACGACGGAGGATTTT,TRBJ2-3,-,-,TRBV5-6
CSARTRGTSGRTYNEQFF,TGCAGTGCTAGAACCCGGGGGACTAGCGGGAGGACGTACAATGAGCAGTTCTTC,TRBJ2-1,-,TRBD2,TRBV20-1
CSAPDKAGNTEAFF,TGCAGTGCCCCGGATAAGGCGGGGAACACTGAAGCTTTCTTT,TRBJ1-1,once,-,TRBV20-1
CATLREGRTEAFF,TGTGCCACCCTCCGGGAGGGGAGGACTGAAGCTTTCTTT,TRBJ1-1,few,-,TRBV6-2/TRBV6-3
CVSSVGTGGTDTQYF,TGTGTCAGCAGTGTAGGGACAGGGGGTACAGATACGCAGTATTTT,TRBJ2-3,-,TRBD1,TRBV12-3/TRBV12-4
CSAVTSWGGTDTQYF,TGCAGTGCGGTAACTAGCTGGGGGGGCACAGATACGCAGTATTTT,TRBJ2-3,many,-,TRBV20-1
CASRDLRRGYPYEQYF,TGTGCCAGCAGAGACTTGCGCAGGGGGTACCCCTACGAGCAGTACTTC,TRBJ2-7,many,TRBD1,TRBV6-2/TRBV6-3
CASSYSRRNQPQHF,TGTGCCAGCAGTTACTCGCGCCGGAATCAGCCCCAGCATTTT,TRBJ1-5,-,-,TRBV6-2/TRBV6-3
CASSLTGSPNQPQHF,TGCGCCAGCAGCTTGACGGGTAGCCCCAATCAGCCCCAGCATTTT,TRBJ1-5,many,-,TRBV5-1
CASRGTGHSPLHF,TGTGCCAGCAGGGGGACAGGGCACTCACCCCTCCACTTT,TRBJ1-6,-,TRBD1,TRBV25-1
CASSLPRISGTGVGQFF,TGTGCCAGCAGTTTGCCCCGAATCTCCGGGACAGGAGTTGGACAGTTCTTC,TRBJ2-1,-,TRBD1,TRBV28